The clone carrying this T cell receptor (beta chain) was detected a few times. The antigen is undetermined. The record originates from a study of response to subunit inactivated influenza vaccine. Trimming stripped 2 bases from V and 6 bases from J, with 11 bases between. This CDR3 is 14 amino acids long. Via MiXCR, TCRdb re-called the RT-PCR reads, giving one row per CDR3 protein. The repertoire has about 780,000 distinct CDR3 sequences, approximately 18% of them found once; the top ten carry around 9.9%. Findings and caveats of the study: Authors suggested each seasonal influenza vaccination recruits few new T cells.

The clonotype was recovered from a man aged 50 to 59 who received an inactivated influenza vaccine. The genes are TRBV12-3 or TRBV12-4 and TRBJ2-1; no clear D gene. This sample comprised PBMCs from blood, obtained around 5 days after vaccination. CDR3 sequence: CASSLSGWGNEQFF. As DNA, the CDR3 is TGTGCCAGCAGTTTATCCGGATGGGGCAATGAGCAGTTCTTC.